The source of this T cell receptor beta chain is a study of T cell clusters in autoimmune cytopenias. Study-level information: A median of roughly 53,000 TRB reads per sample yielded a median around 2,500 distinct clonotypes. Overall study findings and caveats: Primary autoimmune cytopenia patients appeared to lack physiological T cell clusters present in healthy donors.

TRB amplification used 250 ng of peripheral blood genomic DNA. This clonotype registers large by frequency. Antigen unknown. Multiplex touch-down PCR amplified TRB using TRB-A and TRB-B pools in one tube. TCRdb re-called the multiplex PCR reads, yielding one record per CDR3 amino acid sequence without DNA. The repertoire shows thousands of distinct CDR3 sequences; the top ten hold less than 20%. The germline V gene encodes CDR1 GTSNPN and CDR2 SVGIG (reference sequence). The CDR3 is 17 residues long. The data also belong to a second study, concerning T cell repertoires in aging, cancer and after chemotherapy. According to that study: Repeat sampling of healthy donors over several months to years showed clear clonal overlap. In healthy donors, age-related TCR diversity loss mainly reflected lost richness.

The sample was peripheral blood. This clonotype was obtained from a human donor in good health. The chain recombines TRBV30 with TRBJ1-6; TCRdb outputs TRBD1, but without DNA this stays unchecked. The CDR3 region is CAWSVGTGSTYNSPLHF.